This T cell receptor beta chain was sequenced in a study of T cells in Graves' hyperthyroidism and ophthalmopathy. What was amplified from RNA transcripts were TCR beta CDR3 regions. TCR CDR3 underwent first-round RT-PCR with the HTBI primer set. Via MiXCR, TCRdb re-called the multiplex PCR reads, giving one row per CDR3 protein. The data contain about 300,000 distinct CDR3 sequences, about an eighth of them singletons. Many counts were recorded for this clonotype. The CDR3 is made up of 15 amino acids. V lost 3 bases and J lost 5, with 16 bases in between. Germline CDR1 MNHEY, CDR2 SMNVEV (reference sequence).

Sequencing was performed on blood. V gene TRBV27 combines with J gene TRBJ1-2; D might be TRBD1 (5 bases). The sequence derives from a woman younger than 45 with Graves' hyperthyroidism that later progressed to Graves' ophthalmopathy. The CDR3, as DNA: TGTGCCAGCAGTTTGTCCGGCAGGGAGAGGTATGGCTACACCTTC. Translating gives CASSLSGRERYGYTF.